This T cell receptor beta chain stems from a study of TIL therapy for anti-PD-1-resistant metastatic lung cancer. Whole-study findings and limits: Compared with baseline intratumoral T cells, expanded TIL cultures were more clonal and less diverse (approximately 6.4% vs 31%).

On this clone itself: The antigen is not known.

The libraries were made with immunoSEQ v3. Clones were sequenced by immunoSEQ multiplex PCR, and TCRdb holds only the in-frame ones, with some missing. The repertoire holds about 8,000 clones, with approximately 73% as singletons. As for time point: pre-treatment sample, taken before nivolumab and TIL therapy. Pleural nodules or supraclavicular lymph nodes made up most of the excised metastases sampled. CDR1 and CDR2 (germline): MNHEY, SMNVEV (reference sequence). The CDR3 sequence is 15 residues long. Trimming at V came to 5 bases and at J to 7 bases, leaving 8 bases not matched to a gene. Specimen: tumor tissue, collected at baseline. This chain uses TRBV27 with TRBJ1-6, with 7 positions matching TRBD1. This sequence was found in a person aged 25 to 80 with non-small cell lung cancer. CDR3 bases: TGTGCCAGCAGTACCTCAAGGACAGGAAATTCACCCCTCCACTTT. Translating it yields CASSTSRTGNSPLHF.